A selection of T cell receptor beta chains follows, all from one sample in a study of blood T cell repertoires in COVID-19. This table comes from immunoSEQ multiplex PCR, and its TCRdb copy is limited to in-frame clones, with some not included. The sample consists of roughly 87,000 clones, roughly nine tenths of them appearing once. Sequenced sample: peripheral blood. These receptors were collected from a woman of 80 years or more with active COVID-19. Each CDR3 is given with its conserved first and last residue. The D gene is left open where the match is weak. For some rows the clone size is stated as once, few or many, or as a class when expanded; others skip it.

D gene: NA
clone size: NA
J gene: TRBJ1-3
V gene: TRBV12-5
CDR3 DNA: TGTGCTAGTGGTTTGGTACTCTCCGTGACATTAGGAAACACCATATATTTT
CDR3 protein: CASGLVLSVTLGNTIYF

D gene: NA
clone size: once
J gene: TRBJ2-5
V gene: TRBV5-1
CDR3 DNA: TGCGCCAGCAGCCGGGAAGCGGGCCAAGGGAAAGAGACCCAGTACTTC
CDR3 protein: CASSREAGQGKETQYF

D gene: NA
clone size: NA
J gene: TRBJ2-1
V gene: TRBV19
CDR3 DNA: TGTGCCAGTAGCGGGAGTAACTACAATGAGCAGTTCTTC
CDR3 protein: CASSGSNYNEQFF

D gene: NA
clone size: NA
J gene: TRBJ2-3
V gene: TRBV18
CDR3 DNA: TGTGCCAGCTCACTCACCAGGGCCACAGATACGCAGTATTTT
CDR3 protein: CASSLTRATDTQYF

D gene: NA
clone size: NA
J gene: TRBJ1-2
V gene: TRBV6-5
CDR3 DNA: TGTGCCAGCAGTTACTTCGAGGGAGGCTACACCTTC
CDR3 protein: CASSYFEGGYTF

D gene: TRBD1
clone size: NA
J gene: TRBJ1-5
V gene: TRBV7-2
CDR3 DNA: TGTGCCAGCAGCTTAGGGGCAGGGGGCATGGGTCAGCCCCAGCATTTT
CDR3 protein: CASSLGAGGMGQPQHF

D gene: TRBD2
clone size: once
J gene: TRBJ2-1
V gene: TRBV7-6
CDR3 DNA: TGTGCCAGCAGCAGACTAGCGTACAACAATGAGCAGTTCTTC
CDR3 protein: CASSRLAYNNEQFF

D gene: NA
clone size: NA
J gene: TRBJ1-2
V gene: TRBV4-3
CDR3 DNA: TGCGCCAGCAGCCAAGGGGGGGGAGACTATGGCTACACCTTC
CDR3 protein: CASSQGGGDYGYTF

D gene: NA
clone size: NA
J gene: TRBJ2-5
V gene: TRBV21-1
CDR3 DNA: TGTGCCAGCAGGGGGGGAAGTTCGGAGACCCAGTACTTC
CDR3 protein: CASRGGSSETQYF

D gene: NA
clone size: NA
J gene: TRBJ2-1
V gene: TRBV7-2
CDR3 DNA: TGTGCCAGCAGCCCCCGTCCTGATGAGCAGTTCTTC
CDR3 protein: CASSPRPDEQFF

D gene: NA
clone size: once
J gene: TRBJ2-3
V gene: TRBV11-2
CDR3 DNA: TGTGCCACCCGGTGGGCTAGCACAGATACGCAGTATTTT
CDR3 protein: CATRWASTDTQYF

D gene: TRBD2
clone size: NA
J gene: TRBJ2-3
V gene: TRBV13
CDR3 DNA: TGTGCCAGCAGCTTAGGTGGACTAGCGGGAGTAGAGGATACGCAGTATTTT
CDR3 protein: CASSLGGLAGVEDTQYF